The sample holds a few counts of the clone carrying this T cell receptor beta chain. The antigen is unknown. The sample belongs to a study of cytomegalovirus exposure and HLA in healthy donors. At the level of the study: Earlier sequencing of 200 million or so T cells yielded about 120 million unique TCR beta sequences. Overall study findings and caveats: A prior analysis recorded that most TCR beta V segments were productive about 87% or about 30% of the time.

60 Vbeta and 13 Jbeta primers were used in PCR. Assay used: immunoSEQ multiplex PCR; TCRdb lists only in-frame clones, some missing. Of approximately 120,000 clones listed, about 80% are singletons. V shed 5 bases and J shed 5 bases, with 13 bases lying between them. CDR1 is LNHDA and CDR2 is SQIVND in the germline V gene (reference sequence). CDR3 length equals 13 residues. This receptor was taken from a human donor in good health. The V and J genes are TRBV19 and TRBJ2-7; D is perhaps TRBD1 (6 bases). Material: PBMCs. CDR3 residues: CASSPLTGNEQYF. CDR3 nucleotides: TGTGCCAGTAGTCCTCTGACAGGTAACGAGCAGTACTTC.